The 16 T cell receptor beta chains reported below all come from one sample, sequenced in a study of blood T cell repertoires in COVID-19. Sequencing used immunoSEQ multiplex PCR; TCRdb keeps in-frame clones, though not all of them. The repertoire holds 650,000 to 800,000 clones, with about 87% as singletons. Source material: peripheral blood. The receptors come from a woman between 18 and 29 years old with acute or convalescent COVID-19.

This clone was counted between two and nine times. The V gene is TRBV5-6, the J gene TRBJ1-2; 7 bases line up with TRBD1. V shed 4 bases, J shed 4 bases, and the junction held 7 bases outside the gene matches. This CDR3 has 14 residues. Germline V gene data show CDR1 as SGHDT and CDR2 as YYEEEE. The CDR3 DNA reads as TGTGCCAGCAGCGTAGGACAGGTGGGCTATGGCTACACCTTC. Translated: CASSVGQVGYGYTF.

CDR3 coding DNA: TGTGCCAGCGGAAGGACAGGGTGGGAGACCCAGTACTTC. Its protein is CASGRTGWETQYF. The chain has TRBV6-5 and TRBJ2-5, with TRBD1 matching over 8 bases. Trimming cost V 8 bases and J 5 bases; bases outside gene matches: 7. From germline, CDR1 is MNHEY and CDR2 SVGAGI. The CDR3 sequence is 13 residues long.

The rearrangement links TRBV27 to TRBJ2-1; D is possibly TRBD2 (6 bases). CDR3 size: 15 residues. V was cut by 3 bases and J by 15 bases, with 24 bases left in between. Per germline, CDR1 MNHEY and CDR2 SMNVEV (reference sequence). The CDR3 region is CASSFSSRSTGTWFF. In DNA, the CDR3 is TGTGCCAGCAGTTTCTCCTCTCGTTCTACCGGGACTTGGTTCTTC.

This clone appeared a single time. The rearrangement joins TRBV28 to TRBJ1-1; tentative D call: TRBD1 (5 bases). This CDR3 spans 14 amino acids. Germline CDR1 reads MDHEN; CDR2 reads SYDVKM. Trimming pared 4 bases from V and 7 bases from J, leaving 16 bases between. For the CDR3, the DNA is TGTGCCAGCAGTTACCGCAGGACACGTATTGAAGCTTTCTTT. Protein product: CASSYRRTRIEAFF.

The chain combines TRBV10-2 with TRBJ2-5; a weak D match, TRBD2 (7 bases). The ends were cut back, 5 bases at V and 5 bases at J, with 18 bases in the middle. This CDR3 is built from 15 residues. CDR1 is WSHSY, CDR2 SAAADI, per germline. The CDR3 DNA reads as TGCGCCAGCAGTCCAGGGACTACCGACAGGGAGACCCAGTACTTC. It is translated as CASSPGTTDRETQYF.

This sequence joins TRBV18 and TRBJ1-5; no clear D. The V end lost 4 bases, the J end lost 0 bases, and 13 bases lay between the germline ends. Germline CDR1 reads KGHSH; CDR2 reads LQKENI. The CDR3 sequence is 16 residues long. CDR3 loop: CASSLQDGFSNQPQHF. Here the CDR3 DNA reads TGTGCCAGCTCACTTCAGGATGGGTTTAGCAATCAGCCCCAGCATTTT.

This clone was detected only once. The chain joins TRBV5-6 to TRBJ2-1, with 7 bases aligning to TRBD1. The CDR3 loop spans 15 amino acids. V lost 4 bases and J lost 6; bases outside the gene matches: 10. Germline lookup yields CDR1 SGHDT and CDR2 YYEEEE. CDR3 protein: CASSRMTGSINEQFF. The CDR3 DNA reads TGTGCCAGCAGCCGAATGACAGGGTCGATCAATGAGCAGTTCTTC.

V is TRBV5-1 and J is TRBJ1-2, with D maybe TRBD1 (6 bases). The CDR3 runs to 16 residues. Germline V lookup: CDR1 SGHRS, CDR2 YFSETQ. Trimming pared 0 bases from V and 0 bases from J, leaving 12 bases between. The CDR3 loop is CASSLEQGRANYGYTF. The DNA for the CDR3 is TGCGCCAGCAGCTTGGAACAGGGTAGGGCTAACTATGGCTACACCTTC.

The CDR3 nucleotides are TGTGCCAGCAGCTCCCAACAGGGCCTCTCCTCTGGAAACACCATATATTTT. Amino acids: CASSSQQGLSSGNTIYF. V is TRBV9 and J is TRBJ1-3; D is possibly TRBD1 (6 bases). The CDR3 runs to 17 residues. Looked up from germline, CDR1 is SGDLS and CDR2 is YYNGEE. V gave up 4 bases and J gave up 0 bases, with 17 bases separating them.

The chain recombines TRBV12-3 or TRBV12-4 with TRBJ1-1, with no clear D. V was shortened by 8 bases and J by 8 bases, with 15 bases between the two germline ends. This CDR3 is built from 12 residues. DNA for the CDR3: TGTGCCAGCGGCCCCGGGCGAGGGGAAGCTTTCTTT. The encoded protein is CASGPGRGEAFF.

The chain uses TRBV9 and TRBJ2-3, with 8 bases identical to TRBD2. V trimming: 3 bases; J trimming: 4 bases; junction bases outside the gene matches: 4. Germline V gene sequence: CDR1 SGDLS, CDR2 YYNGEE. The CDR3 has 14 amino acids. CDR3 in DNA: TGTGCCAGCAGCGAGGGACTAGTGGCAGATACGCAGTATTTT. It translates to CASSEGLVADTQYF.

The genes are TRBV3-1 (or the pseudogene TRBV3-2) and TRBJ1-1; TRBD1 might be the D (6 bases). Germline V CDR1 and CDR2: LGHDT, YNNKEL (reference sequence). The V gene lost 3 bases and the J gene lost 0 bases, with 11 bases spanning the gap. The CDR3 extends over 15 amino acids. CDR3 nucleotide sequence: TGTGCCAGCAGCCACCTTAGGACAGTGAACACTGAAGCTTTCTTT. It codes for CASSHLRTVNTEAFF.

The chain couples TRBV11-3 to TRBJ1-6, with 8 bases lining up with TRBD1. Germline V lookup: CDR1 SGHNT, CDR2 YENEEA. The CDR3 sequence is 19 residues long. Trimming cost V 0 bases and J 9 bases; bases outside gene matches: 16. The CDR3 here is CASSLEMVRDRRKGSPLHF. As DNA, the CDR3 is TGTGCCAGCAGCTTAGAAATGGTCCGGGACAGGAGGAAGGGTTCACCCCTCCACTTT.

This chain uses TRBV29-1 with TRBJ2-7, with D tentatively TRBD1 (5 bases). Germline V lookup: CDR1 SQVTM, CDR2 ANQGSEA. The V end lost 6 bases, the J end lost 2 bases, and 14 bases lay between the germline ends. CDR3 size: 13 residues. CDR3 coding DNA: TGCAGCGTAGGACAAGTGGGGACCTACGAGCAGTACTTC. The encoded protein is CSVGQVGTYEQYF.

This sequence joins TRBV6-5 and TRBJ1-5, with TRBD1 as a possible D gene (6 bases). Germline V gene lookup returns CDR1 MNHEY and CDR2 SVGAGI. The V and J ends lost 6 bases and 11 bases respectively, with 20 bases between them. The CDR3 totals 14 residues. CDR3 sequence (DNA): TGTGCCAGCAGCCCACAGGGCCCCCCGTTGGCCCAGCATTTT. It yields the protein CASSPQGPPLAQHF.

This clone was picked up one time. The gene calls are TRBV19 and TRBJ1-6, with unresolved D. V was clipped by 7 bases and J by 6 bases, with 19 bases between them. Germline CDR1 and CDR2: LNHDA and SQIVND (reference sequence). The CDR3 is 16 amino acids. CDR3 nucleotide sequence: TGTGCCAGTACCCCGGGATTCGGCAAGATTAATTCACCCCTCCACTTT. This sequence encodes CASTPGFGKINSPLHF.